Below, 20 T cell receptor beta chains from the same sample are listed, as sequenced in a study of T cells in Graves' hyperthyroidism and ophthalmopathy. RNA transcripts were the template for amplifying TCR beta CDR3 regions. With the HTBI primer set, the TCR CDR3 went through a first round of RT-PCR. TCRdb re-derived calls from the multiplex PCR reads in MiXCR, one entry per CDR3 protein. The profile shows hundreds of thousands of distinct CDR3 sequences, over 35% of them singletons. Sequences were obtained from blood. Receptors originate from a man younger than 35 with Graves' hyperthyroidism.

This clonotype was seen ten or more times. The CDR3 sequence: CASRWQEEGEKLFF. Here the CDR3 DNA reads TGTGCCAGCAGGTGGCAGGAGGAAGGAGAAAAACTGTTTTTT. This chain connects TRBV2 to TRBJ1-4; the D is unclear. V was cut by 6 bases and J by 8 bases, with 16 bases left in between. Germline V gene data show CDR1 as SNHLY and CDR2 as FYNNEI. This CDR3 comprises 14 residues.

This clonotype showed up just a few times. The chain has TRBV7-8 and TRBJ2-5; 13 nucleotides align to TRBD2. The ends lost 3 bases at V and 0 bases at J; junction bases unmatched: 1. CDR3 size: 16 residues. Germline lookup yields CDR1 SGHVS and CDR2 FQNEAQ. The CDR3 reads CASSFGLAGDQETQYF. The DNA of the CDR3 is TGTGCCAGCAGCTTCGGACTAGCGGGGGACCAAGAGACCCAGTACTTC.

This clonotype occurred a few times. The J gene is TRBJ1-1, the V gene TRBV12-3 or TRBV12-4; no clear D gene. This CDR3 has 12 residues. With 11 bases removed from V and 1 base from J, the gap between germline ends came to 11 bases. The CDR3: CAVPTSNTEAFF. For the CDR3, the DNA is TGTGCCGTCCCGACTTCGAACACTGAAGCTTTCTTT.

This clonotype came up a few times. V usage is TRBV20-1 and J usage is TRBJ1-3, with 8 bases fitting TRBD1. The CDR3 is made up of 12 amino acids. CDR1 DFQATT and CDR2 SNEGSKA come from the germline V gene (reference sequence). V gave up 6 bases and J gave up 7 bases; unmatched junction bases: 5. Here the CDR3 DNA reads TGCAGTGCCCTAAACAGGGGGAACACCATATATTTT. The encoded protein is CSALNRGNTIYF.

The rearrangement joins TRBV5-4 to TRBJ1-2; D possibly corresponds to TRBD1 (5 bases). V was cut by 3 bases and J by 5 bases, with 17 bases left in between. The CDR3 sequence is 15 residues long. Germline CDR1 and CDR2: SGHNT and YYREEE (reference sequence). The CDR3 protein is CASSSGRTEGYGYTF. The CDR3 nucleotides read TGTGCCAGCAGCTCGGGACGCACGGAGGGGTATGGCTACACCTTC.

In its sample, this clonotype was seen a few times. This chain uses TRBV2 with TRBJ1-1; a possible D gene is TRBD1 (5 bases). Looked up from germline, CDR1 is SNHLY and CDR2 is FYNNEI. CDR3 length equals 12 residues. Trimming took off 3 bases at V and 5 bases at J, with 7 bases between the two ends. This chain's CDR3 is CASSEGETEAFF. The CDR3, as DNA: TGTGCCAGCAGTGAGGGGGAAACTGAAGCTTTCTTT.

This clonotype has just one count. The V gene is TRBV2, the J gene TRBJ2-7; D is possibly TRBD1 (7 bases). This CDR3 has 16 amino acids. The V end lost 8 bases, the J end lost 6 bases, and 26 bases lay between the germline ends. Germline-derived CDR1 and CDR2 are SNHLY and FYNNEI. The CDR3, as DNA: TGTGCCAGCCCCTACGAGGGAGGTACGACAGGGACCGAGCAGTACTTC. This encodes CASPYEGGTTGTEQYF.

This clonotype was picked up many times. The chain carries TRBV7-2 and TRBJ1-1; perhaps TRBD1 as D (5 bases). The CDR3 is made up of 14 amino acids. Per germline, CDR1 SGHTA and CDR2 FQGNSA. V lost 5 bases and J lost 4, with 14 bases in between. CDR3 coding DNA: TGTGCCAGCAGCACAATGGGGGGTGGCACTGAAGCTTTCTTT. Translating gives CASSTMGGGTEAFF.

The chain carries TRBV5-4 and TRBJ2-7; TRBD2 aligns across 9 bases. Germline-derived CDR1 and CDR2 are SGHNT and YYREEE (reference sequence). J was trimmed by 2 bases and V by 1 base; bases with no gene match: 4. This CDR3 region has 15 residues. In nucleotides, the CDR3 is TGTGCCAGCAGCTTGAGGGCGGGGGGGCCCTACGAGCAGTACTTC. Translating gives CASSLRAGGPYEQYF.

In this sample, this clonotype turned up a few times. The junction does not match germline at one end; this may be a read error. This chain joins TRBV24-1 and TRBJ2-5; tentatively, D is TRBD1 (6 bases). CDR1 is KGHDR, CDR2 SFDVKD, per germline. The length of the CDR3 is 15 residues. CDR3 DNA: TGTGCCAGCAGTACAGGGACAACCCCTCAAGAGACCCAGTACTTC. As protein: CASSTGTTPQETQYF.

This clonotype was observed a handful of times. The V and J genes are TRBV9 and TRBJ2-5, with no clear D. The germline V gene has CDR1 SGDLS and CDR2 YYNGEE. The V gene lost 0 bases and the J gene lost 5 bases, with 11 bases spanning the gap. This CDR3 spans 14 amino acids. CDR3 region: CASSVAPEEETQYF. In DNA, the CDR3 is TGTGCCAGCAGCGTAGCCCCAGAGGAGGAGACCCAGTACTTC.

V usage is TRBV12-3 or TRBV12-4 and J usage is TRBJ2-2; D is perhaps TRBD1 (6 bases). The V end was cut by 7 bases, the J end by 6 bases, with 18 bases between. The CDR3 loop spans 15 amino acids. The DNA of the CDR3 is TGTGCCAGCATCCCCTCAGGGGTCGGTCCCGGGGAGCTGTTTTTT. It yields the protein CASIPSGVGPGELFF.

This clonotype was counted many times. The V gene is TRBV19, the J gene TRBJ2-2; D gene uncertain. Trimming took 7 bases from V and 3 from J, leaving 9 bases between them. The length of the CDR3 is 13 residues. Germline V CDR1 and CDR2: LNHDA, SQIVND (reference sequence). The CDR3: CASTGWDTGELFF. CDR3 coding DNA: TGTGCCAGTACCGGCTGGGACACCGGGGAGCTGTTTTTT.

The CDR3 coding sequence is TGCGCCAGCAGTGAGTCCCCCTGGAGGGCAAGCACAGATACGCAGTATTTT. Residues: CASSESPWRASTDTQYF. J is TRBJ2-3 and V is TRBV10-2; perhaps TRBD2 as D (6 bases). Trimming took off 0 bases at V and 0 bases at J, with 13 bases between the two ends. This CDR3 is built from 17 residues. Germline CDR1 and CDR2: WSHSY and SAAADI.

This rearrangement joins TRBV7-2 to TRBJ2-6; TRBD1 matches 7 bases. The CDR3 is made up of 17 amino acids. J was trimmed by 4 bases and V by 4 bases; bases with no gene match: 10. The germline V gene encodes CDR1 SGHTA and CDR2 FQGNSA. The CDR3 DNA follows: TGTGCCAGCAGCTATTATACAACAGGGGACGGGGCCAACGTCCTGACTTTC. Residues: CASSYYTTGDGANVLTF. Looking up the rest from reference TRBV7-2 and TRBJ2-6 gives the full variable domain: GAGVSQSPSNKVTEKGKDVELRCDPISGHTALYWYRQSLGQGLEFLIYFQGNSAPDKSGLPSDRFSAERTGGSVSTLTIQRTQQEDSAVYLCASSYYTTGDGANVLTFGAGSRLTVL.

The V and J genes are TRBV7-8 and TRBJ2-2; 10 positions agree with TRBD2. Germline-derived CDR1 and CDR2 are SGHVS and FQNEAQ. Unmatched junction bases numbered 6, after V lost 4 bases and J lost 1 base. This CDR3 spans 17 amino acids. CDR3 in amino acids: CASSSIAGGLNTGELFF. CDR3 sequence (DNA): TGTGCCAGCAGCTCTATAGCGGGAGGTTTGAACACCGGGGAGCTGTTTTTT.

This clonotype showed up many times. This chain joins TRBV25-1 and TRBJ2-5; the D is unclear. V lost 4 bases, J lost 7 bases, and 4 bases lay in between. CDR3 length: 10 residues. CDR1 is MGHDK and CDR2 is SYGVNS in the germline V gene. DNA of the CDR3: TGTGCCAGCAGTGGGTCGACCCAGTACTTC. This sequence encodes CASSGSTQYF.

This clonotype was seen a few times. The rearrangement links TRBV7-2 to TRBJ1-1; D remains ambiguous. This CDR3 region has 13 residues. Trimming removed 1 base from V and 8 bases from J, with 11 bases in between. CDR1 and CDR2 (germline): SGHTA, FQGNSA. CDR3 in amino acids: CASSLERGSEAFF. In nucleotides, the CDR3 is TGTGCCAGCAGCTTAGAGCGGGGATCGGAAGCTTTCTTT. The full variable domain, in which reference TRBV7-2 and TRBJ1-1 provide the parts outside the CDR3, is GAGVSQSPSNKVTEKGKDVELRCDPISGHTALYWYRQSLGQGLEFLIYFQGNSAPDKSGLPSDRFSAERTGGSVSTLTIQRTQQEDSAVYLCASSLERGSEAFFGQGTRLTVV.

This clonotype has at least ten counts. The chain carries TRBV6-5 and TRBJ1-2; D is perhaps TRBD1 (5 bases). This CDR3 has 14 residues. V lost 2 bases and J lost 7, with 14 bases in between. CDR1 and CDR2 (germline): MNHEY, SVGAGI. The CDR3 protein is CASSYDKWGGGYTF. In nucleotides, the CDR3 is TGTGCCAGCAGTTACGACAAGTGGGGCGGTGGCTACACCTTC.

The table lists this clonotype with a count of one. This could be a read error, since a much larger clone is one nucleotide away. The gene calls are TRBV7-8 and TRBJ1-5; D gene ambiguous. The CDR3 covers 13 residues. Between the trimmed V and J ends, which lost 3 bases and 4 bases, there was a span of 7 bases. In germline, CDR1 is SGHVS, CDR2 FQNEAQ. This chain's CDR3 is CASSFKVNQPQHF. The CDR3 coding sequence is TGTGCCAGCAGCTTTAAAGTAAATCAGCCCCAGCATTTT.